This T cell receptor (beta chain) was captured by sequencing in a study of blood T cells in healthy people across ages. A remark on this clonotype: Its specificity is unknown.

Overall study results and limits: CMV status of donors was not determined, possibly confounding expanded clonotype changes. Long-lived donors carried more naive CD4+ cells and greater diversity than aged donors.

V lost 6 bases, J lost 9 bases, and 17 bases lay in between. CDR3 size: 14 residues. The germline V gene has CDR1 MNHEY and CDR2 SVGAGI. Through a sample-barcoded 5' primer and a J-beta primer mix, a second PCR was run for roughly 6 to 12 cycles. TCRdb fed the 5' RACE reads into MiXCR, producing one record per CDR3 protein. Here the sample spans 600,000 to 850,000 distinct CDR3 sequences, roughly 25% being singletons. In addition, the sample was reused for a study of T cells of mothers and their children. As reported in that work: Donation involved a few healthy Caucasian mothers and the six children that they had. Each mother yielded more than 9.5 million TCR beta CDR3 reads. Each child yielded roughly 2.9 million reads.

J is TRBJ2-2 and V is TRBV6-5; D is ambiguous. Input material: blood. This clonotype was obtained from a boy aged 5 to 17 in good health. The CDR3 DNA reads TGTGCCAGCAGCCTTACCGCCTATGACCGGGAGCTGTTTTTT. As protein: CASSLTAYDRELFF.